These 30 T cell receptor beta chains share one sample of origin, sequenced in a study of breast tumors, draining lymph nodes, adjacent tissues (TCRdb year 2016). The library was made by multiplex PCR. Reads for this sample came from an Illumina HiSeq 2000. TCRdb reanalyzed the raw reads on its own, using fastp at Q25 for trimming and MiXCR for clone calling, and kept in-frame beta chains. Under each unique CDR3 protein, matching rows form one entry showing the most common genes and DNA. The sample table holds about 180,000 distinct CDR3 sequences, of which about 33% were seen once. The ten largest clones capture around 3.5% of the sample. Lymph node samples came from the axillary draining lymph nodes of breast cancer patients. The sample taken for sequencing was axillary lymph node tissue. The receptors stem from a female donor with breast cancer. Some clones in this sample may be carry-over from other donors' samples.

This clonotype was found a few times. A much larger clone is a single base away; this may be a read error. V is TRBV30 and J is TRBJ2-3; D unresolved. This CDR3 region has 12 residues. Germline CDR1 reads GTSNPN; CDR2 reads SVGIG (reference sequence). Trimming left V 3 bases short and J 0 bases short, with 4 bases between. CDR3 protein: CAWRESTDTQYF. The CDR3 region has the DNA TGTGCCTGGAGGGAAAGCACAGATACGCAGTATTTT.

This clonotype was seen many times. The rearrangement links TRBV7-9 to TRBJ1-4; D not resolved. This CDR3 comprises 13 residues. V lost 1 base and J lost 5, with 5 bases in between. CDR1 and CDR2 (germline): SEHNR, FQNEAQ (reference sequence). CDR3: CASSLEGNEKLFF. The CDR3 DNA follows: TGTGCCAGCAGCTTAGAGGGAAATGAAAAACTGTTTTTT.

V gene TRBV29-1 combines with J gene TRBJ1-2; D is ambiguous. CDR3 length: 12 residues. Trimming took off 3 bases at V and 1 base at J, with 6 bases between the two ends. Germline V gives CDR1 SQVTM, CDR2 ANQGSEA. As DNA, the CDR3 is TGCAGCGTTGAGATGAATAACTATGGCTACACCTTC. Its protein product is CSVEMNNYGYTF.

This clonotype has a count of ten or more. The V and J genes are TRBV30 and TRBJ1-2; possible D gene TRBD1, 5 bases. Trimming removed 5 bases from V and 8 bases from J, with 21 bases in between. The germline gives CDR1 GTSNPN, CDR2 SVGIG (reference sequence). This CDR3 spans 14 amino acids. The CDR3 sequence is CAWFSGTVDSGYTF. The CDR3 bases are TGTGCCTGGTTCTCCGGGACGGTGGATTCCGGCTACACCTTC.

Many counts were recorded for this clonotype. The J gene is TRBJ1-2, the V gene TRBV5-4, with 9 bases that match TRBD1. The CDR3 extends over 15 amino acids. CDR1 SGHNT and CDR2 YYREEE come from the germline V gene (reference sequence). J was trimmed by 4 bases and V by 0 bases; bases with no gene match: 4. The CDR3 bases are TGTGCCAGCAGCTTGGCTGGGACAGGGCTCTATGGCTACACCTTC. It codes for CASSLAGTGLYGYTF.

This clonotype was detected many times. V is TRBV3-1 and J is TRBJ2-2; TRBD1 matches at 7 bases. V lost 4 bases and J lost 3; bases outside the gene matches: 2. This CDR3 spans 14 amino acids. Per germline, CDR1 LGHDT and CDR2 YNNKEL (reference sequence). CDR3 nucleotides: TGTGCCAGCAGCCTGACAGGGTACACCGGGGAGCTGTTTTTT. This translates into CASSLTGYTGELFF.

This clonotype was counted many times. V and J are TRBV5-4 and TRBJ2-7; possibly TRBD2 for D (6 bases). This CDR3 is built from 14 residues. V was cut by 0 bases and J by 2 bases, with 9 bases left in between. The germline gives CDR1 SGHNT, CDR2 YYREEE (reference sequence). The CDR3 reads CASSLGGTAYEQYF. In nucleotides, the CDR3 is TGTGCCAGCAGCTTGGGTGGGACTGCCTACGAGCAGTACTTC.

V and J are TRBV11-2 and TRBJ1-4; possible D gene TRBD1, 5 bases. Germline CDR1 is SGHAT and CDR2 is FQNNGV. The CDR3 is 20 residues long. Trimming cost V 0 bases and J 1 base, with 21 bases left between them. DNA of the CDR3: TGTGCCAGCAGCTTAGAACCTCCACTACTAGCGGGGGGAACTAATGAAAAACTGTTTTTT. Amino acid sequence: CASSLEPPLLAGGTNEKLFF. The entire variable domain, with the rest obtained from reference TRBV11-2 and TRBJ1-4, is as follows: EAGVAQSPRYKIIEKRQSVAFWCNPISGHATLYWYQQILGQGPKLLIQFQNNGVVDDSQLPKDRFSAERLKGVDSTLKIQPAKLEDSAVYLCASSLEPPLLAGGTNEKLFFGSGTQLSVL.

The count of this clonotype is one. With a much larger clone just one base away, this may be a read error. This sequence joins TRBV6-2 or TRBV6-3 and TRBJ2-7, with a tentative D call TRBD1 (6 bases). Germline V gene data show CDR1 as MNHEY and CDR2 as SVGEGT. This CDR3 has 14 amino acids. The CDR3 loop is CASGYSVQGTEQYF. In DNA, the CDR3 is TGTGCCAGCGGTTACTCTGTACAGGGAACGGAGCAGTACTTC.

There are many counts of this clonotype. The V and J genes are TRBV28 and TRBJ1-5; D perhaps matches TRBD1 (5 bases). Germline lookup yields CDR1 MDHEN and CDR2 SYDVKM. The CDR3 runs to 16 residues. Trimming took off 5 bases at V and 1 base at J, with 15 bases between the two ends. CDR3 sequence (DNA): TGTGCCAGCAGTCTCAGTCGGGGACCGAGCAATCAGCCCCAGCATTTT. Amino acids: CASSLSRGPSNQPQHF. Combining the CDR3 with reference TRBV28 and TRBJ1-5 gives the whole variable domain DVKVTQSSRYLVKRTGEKVFLECVQDMDHENMFWYRQDPGLGLRLIYFSYDVKMKEKGDIPEGYSVSREKKERFSLILESASTNQTSMYLCASSLSRGPSNQPQHFGDGTRLSIL.

Comments on this clonotype: Since a much larger clone is just one base distant, this may be a read error. The chain carries TRBV5-4 and TRBJ2-5; maybe TRBD1 (6 bases). Germline CDR1 and CDR2: SGHNT and YYREEE (reference sequence). The CDR3 covers 13 residues. V gave up 5 bases and J gave up 4 bases, with 12 bases separating them. The CDR3 DNA follows: TGTGCCAGCAGGCCGAACAGGGCAGAGACCCAGTACTTC. It encodes CASRPNRAETQYF.

This clonotype was recorded a few times. The V and J genes are TRBV14 and TRBJ1-1; D perhaps matches TRBD1 (5 bases). V was clipped by 1 base and J by 11 bases, with 14 bases between them. Germline V lookup: CDR1 SGHDN, CDR2 FVKESK. The CDR3 sequence is 13 residues long. CDR3 loop: CASSQVTDGRAFF. The CDR3 DNA reads as TGTGCCAGCAGCCAAGTGACAGATGGTAGGGCTTTCTTT.

This clonotype was seen repeatedly, ten times or more. Germline is not matched at one junction end, which may reflect a read error. The gene calls are TRBV11-2 and TRBJ2-3; 11 bases line up with TRBD1. The CDR3 has 16 residues. Germline lookup yields CDR1 SGHAT and CDR2 FQNNGV. DNA for the CDR3: TGTGCCAGCAGCCGAGGCGGACAGGGGGCGGCGGATAGGCAGTATTTT. Amino acid sequence: CASSRGGQGAADRQYF.

Notes on this clonotype: A read error is possible here, since a much larger clone lies one base away. The chain carries TRBV27 and TRBJ2-7; perhaps TRBD2 as D (5 bases). The end of the DNA is better explained by TRBJ2-1, so the J call may be wrong. Germline V lookup: CDR1 MNHEY, CDR2 SMNVEV (reference sequence). The CDR3 has 13 residues. CDR3 sequence: CASSRFSGYEQFF. The CDR3 bases are TGTGCCAGCAGCCGATTCTCGGGGTACGAGCAGTTCTTC.

This chain connects TRBV24-1 to TRBJ1-5; maybe TRBD1 (5 bases). There are 14 residues in the CDR3. In germline, CDR1 is KGHDR, CDR2 SFDVKD. Deletions cut 7 bases from V and 4 bases from J, with 13 bases between. The CDR3 region is CATSVGTANQPQHF. As DNA, the CDR3 is TGTGCCACCAGCGTCGGGACCGCAAATCAGCCCCAGCATTTT.

This clonotype showed up many times. This chain links TRBV19 with TRBJ1-5; 8 positions agree with TRBD1. This CDR3 has 15 amino acids. J lost 7 bases, V lost 10 bases, and 15 bases had no gene match. Per the germline V gene, CDR1 is LNHDA and CDR2 is SQIVND (reference sequence). Here the CDR3 reads CATRAEDRDGQPQHF. The DNA for the CDR3 is TGTGCCACCCGCGCCGAGGACAGGGATGGCCAGCCCCAGCATTTT.

This rearrangement joins TRBV6-5 to TRBJ2-3; 8 bases map to TRBD2. Germline loops: CDR1 MNHEY, CDR2 SVGAGI. The CDR3 totals 13 residues. Losses at the gene ends were 5 bases for V and 11 bases for J; bases not matched to a gene: 9. The CDR3: CASSQYKTSEQYF. Written as DNA, the CDR3 is TGTGCCAGCAGTCAATACAAGACTAGCGAGCAGTATTTT.

To note about this clonotype: A much larger clone differs by one base, so this may be a read error. J is TRBJ2-3 and V is TRBV5-4; tentatively, D is TRBD2 (5 bases). CDR3 length: 14 amino acids. CDR1 and CDR2 (germline): SGHNT, YYREEE (reference sequence). Deletions cut 0 bases from V and 6 bases from J, with 11 bases between. DNA of the CDR3: TGTGCCAGCAGCTTGGAACCCACGGGGGATACGCAGTATTTT. The encoded protein is CASSLEPTGDTQYF.

The sample holds a few counts of this clonotype. The chain carries TRBV27 and TRBJ2-7; D is possibly TRBD2 (6 bases). Germline CDR1 is MNHEY and CDR2 is SMNVEV (reference sequence). Trimming took 0 bases from V and 12 from J, leaving 21 bases between them. The CDR3 covers 15 residues. This CDR3 reads CASSLSRASAEGPYF. The DNA of the CDR3 is TGTGCCAGCAGTTTATCGAGGGCTAGCGCGGAGGGGCCGTACTTC.

This rearrangement joins TRBV2 to TRBJ1-5; TRBD1 is a possible D gene (5 bases). Germline loops: CDR1 SNHLY, CDR2 FYNNEI. This CDR3 is 15 amino acids long. Between the trimmed V and J ends, which lost 4 bases and 2 bases, there was a span of 12 bases. This CDR3 is CASSGDGTGNQPQHF. CDR3 bases: TGTGCCAGCAGTGGAGACGGGACCGGCAATCAGCCCCAGCATTTT.

Comments on this clonotype: This may arise from a read error, as a much more abundant clone is one base away. This rearrangement joins TRBV7-9 to TRBJ2-1, with 12 bases fitting TRBD2. The CDR3 has 16 amino acids. V was pared by 4 bases and J by 2 bases, with 3 bases of the junction left unmatched. Looked up from germline, CDR1 is SEHNR and CDR2 is FQNEAQ (reference sequence). The CDR3 region is CASSSTSGRPYNEQFF. CDR3 nucleotides: TGTGCCAGCAGCTCCACTAGCGGGAGGCCCTACAATGAGCAGTTCTTC.

The table lists this clonotype with many counts. The chain carries TRBV5-1 and TRBJ2-7, with D perhaps TRBD1 or TRBD2 (5 bases each). The ends were cut back, 2 bases at V and 4 bases at J, with 13 bases in the middle. Germline CDR1 is SGHRS and CDR2 is YFSETQ. This CDR3 has 14 residues. DNA for the CDR3: TGCGCCAGCAGCTTAATGGGGGTTTGGTACGAGCAGTACTTC. It specifies CASSLMGVWYEQYF.

The chain couples TRBV15 to TRBJ2-6, with 10 bases that match TRBD1. The CDR3 contains 16 residues. Losses at the gene ends were 3 bases for V and 2 bases for J; bases not matched to a gene: 1. Germline V gene sequence: CDR1 LNHNV, CDR2 YYDKDF (reference sequence). As DNA, the CDR3 is TGTGCCACCAGCAGCGGACAGGGGGCTGGGGCCAACGTCCTGACTTTC. Residues: CATSSGQGAGANVLTF.

The V and J genes are TRBV5-1 and TRBJ1-6; TRBD1 might be the D (6 bases). Germline CDR1 SGHRS, CDR2 YFSETQ. This CDR3 has 14 amino acids. V lost 1 base and J lost 13, with 15 bases in between. The CDR3 reads CASSLSGAGSPLHF. CDR3 DNA: TGCGCCAGCAGCTTGTCAGGGGCGGGTTCCCCCCTCCACTTT.

The table lists this clonotype with many counts. This chain uses TRBV20-1 with TRBJ2-3; D gene uncertain. The CDR3 contains 12 residues. Germline-derived CDR1 and CDR2 are DFQATT and SNEGSKA (reference sequence). V was pared by 4 bases and J by 6 bases, with 11 bases between. The CDR3, as DNA: TGCAGTGCTATCCGAGCGACCGATACGCAGTATTTT. It translates to CSAIRATDTQYF.

Ten or more counts support this clonotype. The chain links TRBV7-2 to TRBJ1-5, with a possible D match to TRBD1 (5 bases). Germline-derived CDR1 and CDR2 are SGHTA and FQGNSA. This CDR3 is 17 amino acids long. The germline V and J ends were trimmed by 6 bases and 0 bases, with 18 bases remaining between them. CDR3 in amino acids: CASRQTTGTSSNQPQHF. The CDR3 nucleotides read TGTGCCAGCAGGCAGACGACCGGGACCTCTAGCAATCAGCCCCAGCATTTT.

This clonotype appeared many times. The genes are TRBV3-1 and TRBJ1-2, with D perhaps TRBD1 (6 bases). The germline gives CDR1 LGHDT, CDR2 YNNKEL (reference sequence). Between the trimmed V and J ends, which lost 2 bases and 4 bases, there was a span of 14 bases. The CDR3 consists of 15 residues. This CDR3 is CASSQPRRGVYGYTF. The CDR3 nucleotides read TGTGCCAGCAGCCAACCGCGCAGGGGTGTCTATGGCTACACCTTC.

The J gene is TRBJ1-6, the V gene TRBV4-1, with 11 bases lining up with TRBD1. Per the germline V gene, CDR1 is MGHRA and CDR2 is YSYEKL. The CDR3 has 20 residues. The trim removed 2 bases at V and 4 bases at J, leaving 13 bases unmatched. The chain's CDR3 is CASSQTPGTGGRWYNSPLHF. The CDR3 nucleotides are TGCGCCAGCAGCCAAACCCCAGGGACAGGGGGGAGGTGGTATAATTCACCCCTCCACTTT.

A note on this clonotype: The CDR3 end shows no conserved phenylalanine or tryptophan, and so a read error is likely. The V and J genes are TRBV20-1 and TRBJ2-7; D tentatively fits TRBD1 or TRBD2 (5 bases each). Trimming pared 2 bases from V and 6 bases from J, leaving 17 bases between. Germline assignment: CDR1 DFQATT and CDR2 SNEGSKA (reference sequence). The length of the CDR3 is 14 residues. CDR3 residues: CSARSPGTASEQYL. The CDR3, as DNA: TGCAGTGCTAGATCCCCGGGGACGGCCTCCGAGCAGTACCTC.

Many counts were recorded for this clonotype. The V call is TRBV30, the J call TRBJ2-7, with D maybe TRBD2 (6 bases). The CDR3 extends over 14 amino acids. V was pared by 0 bases and J by 6 bases, with 15 bases between. CDR1 GTSNPN and CDR2 SVGIG come from the germline V gene (reference sequence). Here the CDR3 reads CAWSVVLAGAEQYF. CDR3 coding DNA: TGTGCCTGGAGTGTAGTACTAGCTGGGGCCGAGCAGTACTTC. Supplemented by reference TRBV30 and TRBJ2-7, the full variable domain reads SQTIHQWPATLVQPVGSPLSLECTVEGTSNPNLYWYRQAAGRGLQLLFYSVGIGQISSEVPQNLSASRPQDRQFILSSKKLLLSDSGFYLCAWSVVLAGAEQYFGPGTRLTVT.